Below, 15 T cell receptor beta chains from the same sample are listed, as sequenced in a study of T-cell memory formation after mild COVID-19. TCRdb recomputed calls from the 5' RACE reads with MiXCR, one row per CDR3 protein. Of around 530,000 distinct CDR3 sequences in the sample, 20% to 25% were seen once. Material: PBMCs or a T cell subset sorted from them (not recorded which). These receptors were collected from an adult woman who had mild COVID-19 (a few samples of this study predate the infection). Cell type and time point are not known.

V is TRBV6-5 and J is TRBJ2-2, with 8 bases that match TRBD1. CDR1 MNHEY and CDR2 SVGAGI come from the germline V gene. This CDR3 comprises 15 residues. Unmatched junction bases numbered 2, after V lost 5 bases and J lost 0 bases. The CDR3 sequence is CASSTDRANTGELFF. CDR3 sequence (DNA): TGTGCCAGCAGTACGGACAGGGCGAACACCGGGGAGCTGTTTTTT.

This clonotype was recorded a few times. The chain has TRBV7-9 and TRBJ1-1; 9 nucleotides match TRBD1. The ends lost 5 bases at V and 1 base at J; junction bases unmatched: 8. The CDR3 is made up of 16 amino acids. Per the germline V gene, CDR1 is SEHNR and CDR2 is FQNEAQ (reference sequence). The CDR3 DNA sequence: TGTGCCAGCAGCCCCCACGGGGGACAGGGGAACACTGAAGCTTTCTTT. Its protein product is CASSPHGGQGNTEAFF.

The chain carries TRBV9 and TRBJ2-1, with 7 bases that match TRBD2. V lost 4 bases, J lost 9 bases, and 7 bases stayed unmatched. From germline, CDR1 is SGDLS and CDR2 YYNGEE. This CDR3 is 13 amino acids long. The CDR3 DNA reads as TGTGCCAGCAGCATCCGACTAGCAAGTGAGCAGTTCTTC. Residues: CASSIRLASEQFF. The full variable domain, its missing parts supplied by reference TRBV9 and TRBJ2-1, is DSGVTQTPKHLITATGQRVTLRCSPRSGDLSVYWYQQSLDQGLQFLIQYYNGEERAKGNILERFSAQQFPDLHSELNLSSLELGDSALYFCASSIRLASEQFFGPGTRLTVL.

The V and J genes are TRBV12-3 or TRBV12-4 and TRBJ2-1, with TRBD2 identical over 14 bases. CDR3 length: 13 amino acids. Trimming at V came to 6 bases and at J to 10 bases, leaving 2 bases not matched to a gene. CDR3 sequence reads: CASRGLAGVEQFF. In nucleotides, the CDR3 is TGTGCCAGCAGGGGACTAGCGGGAGTGGAGCAGTTCTTC.

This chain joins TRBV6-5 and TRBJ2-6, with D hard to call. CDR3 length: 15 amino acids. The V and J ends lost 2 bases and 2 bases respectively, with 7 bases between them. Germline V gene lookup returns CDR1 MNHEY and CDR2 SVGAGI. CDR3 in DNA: TGTGCCAGCAGTTACAGAGGAGCTGGGGCCAACGTCCTGACTTTC. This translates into CASSYRGAGANVLTF.

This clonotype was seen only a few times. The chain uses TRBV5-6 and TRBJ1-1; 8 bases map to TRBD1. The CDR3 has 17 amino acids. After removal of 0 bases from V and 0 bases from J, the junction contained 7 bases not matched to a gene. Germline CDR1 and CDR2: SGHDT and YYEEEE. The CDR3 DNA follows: TGTGCCAGCAGCTTGGTGGGGGGGGACAGGATGAACACTGAAGCTTTCTTT. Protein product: CASSLVGGDRMNTEAFF.

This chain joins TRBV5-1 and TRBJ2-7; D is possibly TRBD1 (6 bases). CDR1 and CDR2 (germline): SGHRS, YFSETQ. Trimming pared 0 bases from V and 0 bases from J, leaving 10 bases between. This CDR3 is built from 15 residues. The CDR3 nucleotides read TGCGCCAGCAGCTTGGAAAACAGGGACTCCTACGAGCAGTACTTC. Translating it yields CASSLENRDSYEQYF.

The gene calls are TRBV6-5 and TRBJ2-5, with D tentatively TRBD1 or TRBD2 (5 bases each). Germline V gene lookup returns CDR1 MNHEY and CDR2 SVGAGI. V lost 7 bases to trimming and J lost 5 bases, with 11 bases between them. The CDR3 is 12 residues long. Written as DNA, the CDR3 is TGTGCCAGCAAGGGCAGGGAGGAGACCCAGTACTTC. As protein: CASKGREETQYF.

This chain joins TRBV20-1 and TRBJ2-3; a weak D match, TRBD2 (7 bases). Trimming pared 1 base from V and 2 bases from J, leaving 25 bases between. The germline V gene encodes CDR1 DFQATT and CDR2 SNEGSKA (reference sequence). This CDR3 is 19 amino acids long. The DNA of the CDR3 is TGCAGTGCTAGAGGAGGGGGAAGCGGGGTGCGGGTCAACACAGATACGCAGTATTTT. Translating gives CSARGGGSGVRVNTDTQYF.

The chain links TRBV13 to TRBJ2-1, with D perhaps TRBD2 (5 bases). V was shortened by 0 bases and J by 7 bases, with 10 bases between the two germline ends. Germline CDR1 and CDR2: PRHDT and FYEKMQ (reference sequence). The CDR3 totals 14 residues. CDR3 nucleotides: TGTGCCAGCAGCTTAGGGCATCTAGCAAATGAGCAGTTCTTC. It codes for CASSLGHLANEQFF.

The CDR3 nucleotides read TGTGCCAGCAGCTCCCGGACAGGGGTTAAGAATGAGCAGTTCTTC. As protein: CASSSRTGVKNEQFF. V gene TRBV11-2 combines with J gene TRBJ2-1; the match to TRBD1 covers 9 bases. V shed 4 bases, J shed 7 bases, and the junction held 8 bases outside the gene matches. CDR1 and CDR2 (germline): SGHAT, FQNNGV. The CDR3 sequence is 15 residues long.

CDR3 nucleotide sequence: TGCAGTGCTTATTTTAGCGGGAGCGGTGAGCAGTTCTTC. Translation: CSAYFSGSGEQFF. The chain uses TRBV20-1 and TRBJ2-1, with 9 bases aligning to TRBD2. CDR3 length equals 13 residues. The junction had 8 bases not matched to a gene; V was cut back by 5 bases and J by 9 bases. CDR1 and CDR2 from the germline V gene are DFQATT and SNEGSKA (reference sequence).

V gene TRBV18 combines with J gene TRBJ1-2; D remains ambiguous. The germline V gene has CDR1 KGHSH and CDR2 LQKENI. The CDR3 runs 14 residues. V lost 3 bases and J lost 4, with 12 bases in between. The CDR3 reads CASSPNGRSYGYTF. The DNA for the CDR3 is TGTGCCAGCTCACCGAACGGACGGAGCTATGGCTACACCTTC. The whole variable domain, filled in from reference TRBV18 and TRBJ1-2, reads NAGVMQNPRHLVRRRGQEARLRCSPMKGHSHVYWYRQLPEEGLKFMVYLQKENIIDESGMPKERFSAEFPKEGPSILRIQQVVRGDSAAYFCASSPNGRSYGYTFGSGTRLTVV.

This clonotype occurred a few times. The CDR3 DNA sequence: TGTGCCAGTAGTCCCCAGCGGGGGCGCACAGATACGCAGTATTTT. Encoded protein: CASSPQRGRTDTQYF. The rearrangement joins TRBV19 to TRBJ2-3; 8 bases fit TRBD2. V lost 5 bases, J lost 1 base, and 5 bases stayed unmatched. Germline assignment: CDR1 LNHDA and CDR2 SQIVND (reference sequence). This CDR3 has 15 amino acids.

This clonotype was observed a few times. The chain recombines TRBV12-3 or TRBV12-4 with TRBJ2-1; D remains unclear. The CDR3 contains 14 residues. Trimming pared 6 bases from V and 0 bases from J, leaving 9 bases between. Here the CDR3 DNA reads TGTGCCAGCAGCCCTCACATCTCCTACAATGAGCAGTTCTTC. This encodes CASSPHISYNEQFF.